Below, one T cell receptor beta chain is given with its context. Antigen: not known. The library was built from about 400 ng RNA with molecular barcoded adaptors for alpha/delta and beta/gamma chains. TCRdb ran MiXCR on the reads and lists one entry per CDR3 protein. Of some 140,000 distinct CDR3 sequences in the sample, over 10% were seen once. The data originate from a study of read filtering for tumor transcriptome and immune sequencing. About the study: Revised staging placed roughly 8 patients in R-ISS I, roughly 16 in II, 6 or 7 in III. IR-seq gave about 4 to 10.27 million TCR reads per sample; RNA-seq gave roughly 80 to 1,400. Study-wide results and limits: Dropping single-read clonotypes raised IR-seq and RNA-seq shared-clonotype correlation.

The CDR3 contains 14 residues. Germline values: CDR1 SGHRS, CDR2 YFSETQ. Trimming cost V 0 bases and J 5 bases, with 12 bases left between them. Bone marrow was sampled from every patient at the time of active disease. The specimen sequenced was a population of CD138-negative cells sorted from bone marrow. The chain links TRBV5-1 to TRBJ2-7; no clear D. The receptor comes from a donor at least 40 years old with multiple myeloma. CDR3 in DNA: TGCGCCAGCAGCTTGGGGCAATACCGGGACGAGCAGTACTTC. Protein: CASSLGQYRDEQYF.